Listed below are T cell receptor beta chains from one sample, sequenced in a study of blood T cell repertoires in COVID-19. Only in-frame clones appear in the TCRdb table, and some are missing; sequencing was by immunoSEQ multiplex PCR. This table holds 250,000 to 400,000 clones, 88% found once. Sequenced sample: peripheral blood. Receptors were obtained from a woman aged 25-40 years with COVID-19, enrolled during active disease. CDR3s include the opening cysteine and the closing phenylalanine or tryptophan. The order of the fields is clone size, D gene, J gene, V gene, CDR3 protein, CDR3 DNA. D genes are given only for firm matches. Clone sizes are given selectively: once, few, many, or a class where the clone is expanded.

NA | NA | TRBJ1-1 | TRBV5-6 | CASSLVSLQGTEAFF | TGTGCCAGCAGCTTGGTTAGCCTACAGGGCACTGAAGCTTTCTTT
NA | NA | TRBJ2-3 | TRBV28 | CASRPVSTDTQYF | TGTGCCAGCAGGCCGGTAAGCACAGATACGCAGTATTTT
NA | TRBD2 | TRBJ2-5 | TRBV4-1 | CASSQTSGGGFQTQYF | TGCGCCAGCAGCCAGACTAGCGGGGGGGGTTTTCAGACCCAGTACTTC
NA | NA | TRBJ1-1 | TRBV10-3 | CAIRPDTDPKAFF | TGTGCCATCAGGCCGGACACGGACCCTAAAGCTTTCTTT
NA | NA | TRBJ1-4 | TRBV6-5 | CASSYSTGTNEKLFF | TGTGCCAGCAGTTACTCGACGGGAACTAATGAAAAACTGTTTTTT
few | NA | TRBJ1-1 | TRBV3-1/TRBV3-2 | CASSQGREGAFF | TGTGCCAGCAGCCAAGGGCGGGAGGGAGCTTTCTTT
NA | NA | TRBJ1-1 | TRBV6-5 | CASSYGRMNTEAFF | TGTGCCAGCAGTTATGGCAGAATGAACACTGAAGCTTTCTTT
NA | NA | TRBJ1-5 | TRBV7-6 | CASSLAAQTNQPQHF | TGTGCCAGCAGCTTAGCCGCGCAAACCAATCAGCCCCAGCATTTT
NA | NA | TRBJ1-6 | TRBV5-4 | CASGMTGGYNSPLHF | TGTGCCAGCGGGATGACAGGCGGCTATAATTCACCCCTCCACTTT
NA | NA | TRBJ1-2 | TRBV5-1 | CASSLPGALGYTF | TGCGCCAGCAGCCTCCCAGGGGCCCTTGGCTACACCTTC
NA | TRBD1 | TRBJ2-4 | TRBV7-9 | CASSSGQDIQYF | TGTGCCAGCAGCTCCGGACAGGACATTCAGTACTTC
NA | NA | TRBJ2-2 | TRBV5-6 | CASSFGTGELFF | TGTGCCAGCAGCTTCGGCACCGGGGAGCTGTTTTTT
few | TRBD2 | TRBJ2-2 | TRBV4-3 | CASSQRTSGGRTGELFF | TGCGCCAGCAGCCAACGAACTAGCGGGGGCCGAACCGGGGAGCTGTTTTTT
NA | TRBD1 | TRBJ2-1 | TRBV6-2/TRBV6-3 | CASSYSRRDRLNNEQFF | TGTGCCAGCAGTTACTCGAGAAGGGACAGACTGAACAATGAGCAGTTCTTC
once | NA | TRBJ2-7 | TRBV10-3 | CAISEKEQGPYEQYF | TGTGCCATCAGTGAGAAGGAACAGGGACCCTACGAGCAGTACTTC
NA | NA | TRBJ1-3 | TRBV6-5 | CASSYGGTSSGNTIYF | TGTGCCAGCAGTTACGGGGGGACTTCCTCTGGAAACACCATATATTTT
NA | TRBD2 | TRBJ2-5 | TRBV2 | CASRKSGGQKTQYF | TGTGCCAGCAGGAAAAGCGGGGGGCAGAAGACCCAGTACTTC
NA | NA | TRBJ1-6 | TRBV3-1/TRBV3-2 | CASSQGGYNSPLHF | TGTGCCAGCAGCCAAGGAGGATATAATTCACCCCTCCACTTT
NA | TRBD1 | TRBJ1-1 | TRBV5-1 | CASSWGQLNTEAFF | TGCGCCAGCAGCTGGGGACAGTTGAACACTGAAGCTTTCTTT
NA | NA | TRBJ1-4 | TRBV7-6 | CASSLYTATNEKLFF | TGTGCCAGCAGCCTCTATACCGCAACTAATGAAAAACTGTTTTTT
NA | NA | TRBJ1-6 | TRBV27 | CASSFFGGAAVGSPLHF | TGTGCCAGCAGTTTTTTCGGAGGGGCGGCGGTGGGTTCACCCCTCCACTTT
NA | TRBD1 | TRBJ1-2 | TRBV5-4 | CASSWTGTGYGYTF | TGTGCCAGCAGCTGGACCGGGACAGGCTATGGCTACACCTTC
NA | TRBD1 | TRBJ1-5 | TRBV28 | CAIDRGLDQPQHF | TGTGCCATCGACAGGGGTTTGGATCAGCCCCAGCATTTT
NA | TRBD1 | TRBJ1-1 | TRBV13 | CASSPEGTGATEAFF | TGTGCCAGCAGCCCCGAGGGGACAGGGGCCACTGAAGCTTTCTTT
NA | NA | TRBJ1-2 | TRBV9 | CASSEGVQTYGYTF | TGTGCCAGCAGCGAAGGAGTTCAAACGTATGGCTACACCTTC
NA | NA | TRBJ2-2 | TRBV4-3 | CASSLGQNTGELFF | TGCGCCAGCAGCTTAGGACAGAACACCGGGGAGCTGTTTTTT
NA | NA | TRBJ2-3 | TRBV5-5 | CASSFNQDTQYF | TGTGCCAGCAGCTTTAACCAGGATACGCAGTATTTT
NA | TRBD2 | TRBJ2-5 | TRBV5-1 | CASSLGRTSGYLQETQYF | TGCGCCAGCAGCTTGGGACGGACTAGCGGATACCTACAAGAGACCCAGTACTTC
NA | NA | TRBJ1-5 | TRBV2 | CASSDSPLGGQPQHF | TGTGCCAGCAGTGATAGCCCCCTCGGTGGTCAGCCCCAGCATTTT
NA | NA | TRBJ2-1 | TRBV4-1 | CASSQDHRLPYNEQFF | TGCGCCAGCAGCCAAGATCACAGGCTTCCTTACAATGAGCAGTTCTTC
many | TRBD1 | TRBJ2-5 | TRBV28 | CASSRNQGAVETQYF | TGTGCCAGCAGCCGTAATCAGGGGGCCGTGGAGACCCAGTACTTC
once | TRBD1 | TRBJ1-2 | TRBV9 | CASSVAPGGHGYTF | TGTGCCAGCAGCGTAGCGCCAGGGGGCCATGGCTACACCTTC
NA | NA | TRBJ2-1 | TRBV30 | CAWRVSLTQKGAYNEQFF | TGTGCCTGGAGGGTCTCATTAACGCAAAAGGGAGCCTACAATGAGCAGTTCTTC
NA | TRBD1 | TRBJ2-1 | TRBV20-1 | CSASGTGAQGEQFF | TGCAGTGCTAGTGGGACAGGGGCCCAGGGTGAGCAGTTCTTC
NA | TRBD1 | TRBJ1-1 | TRBV30 | CAWSPRTGNTEAFF | TGTGCCTGGAGTCCTCGGACAGGGAACACTGAAGCTTTCTTT
NA | TRBD1 | TRBJ2-1 | TRBV4-1 | CASSRPGGNEQFF | TGCGCCAGCAGCCGCCCAGGGGGCAATGAGCAGTTCTTC
once | NA | TRBJ2-1 | TRBV9 | CASSPPPGNEQFF | TGTGCCAGCAGCCCACCTCCCGGGAATGAGCAGTTCTTC
NA | TRBD1 | TRBJ1-2 | TRBV7-2 | CASTQGTGGYGYTF | TGTGCCAGCACCCAGGGGACAGGGGGCTATGGCTACACCTTC